The 7 T cell receptor beta chains listed next were all sequenced from one sample in a study of shared clonotypes between healthy human individuals. Terminally differentiated effector memory CD45RA+ cells were excluded from the naive CD8 cells, which were CD45RO-negative and positively selected for CCR7. Profiled with immunoSEQ multiplex PCR; TCRdb holds only in-frame clones, not every one. Of some 2 million clones listed, 85% to 95% were seen once; the top ten hold 0.9% to 1.5%. Specimen: naive CD8+ T cells sorted from blood. The source is a man between 18 and 35 years old in good health.

This sequence joins TRBV7-8 and TRBJ1-5; D not certain. This CDR3 is built from 16 residues. V shed 1 base and J shed 0 bases, with 10 bases lying between them. The germline gives CDR1 SGHVS, CDR2 FQNEAQ. In nucleotides, the CDR3 is TGTGCCAGCAGCTTAGAGTCACCCGTTAGCAATCAGCCCCAGCATTTT. Amino acids: CASSLESPVSNQPQHF.

This chain links TRBV2 with TRBJ2-4, with D unresolved. Deletions cut 4 bases from V and 5 bases from J, with 12 bases between. This CDR3 is built from 14 residues. Germline lookup yields CDR1 SNHLY and CDR2 FYNNEI. CDR3 sequence: CASSGLDGENIQYF. Written as DNA, the CDR3 is TGTGCCAGCAGTGGTCTCGATGGGGAAAACATTCAGTACTTC.

The chain links TRBV13 to TRBJ2-2; 8 bases are a match to TRBD1. Germline trimming cut 5 bases from V and 4 bases from J; bases unmatched to any gene: 12. Germline CDR1 is PRHDT and CDR2 is FYEKMQ (reference sequence). This CDR3 is 17 amino acids long. For the CDR3, the DNA is TGTGCCAGCAGCCAGCGACCGACAGGGGTGGTCACCGGGGAGCTGTTTTTT. Its protein product is CASSQRPTGVVTGELFF.

About this clone: The identical CDR3 is also encoded by other nucleotide sequences in the sample. For the CDR3, the DNA is TGTGCCAGCTCGCTTGGACAGGGCTACGAGCAGTACTTC. This sequence encodes CASSLGQGYEQYF. The rearrangement links TRBV18 to TRBJ2-7; 8 bases are a match to TRBD1. The junction had 4 bases not matched to a gene; V was cut back by 6 bases and J by 3 bases. The germline gives CDR1 KGHSH, CDR2 LQKENI. The CDR3 has 13 residues. The variable domain in full, completed from reference TRBV18 and TRBJ2-7, reads NAGVMQNPRHLVRRRGQEARLRCSPMKGHSHVYWYRQLPEEGLKFMVYLQKENIIDESGMPKERFSAEFPKEGPSILRIQQVVRGDSAAYFCASSLGQGYEQYFGPGTRLTVT.

The chain couples TRBV10-3 to TRBJ2-1; D is perhaps TRBD2 (5 bases). V shed 0 bases and J shed 15 bases, with 15 bases lying between them. Germline V gene sequence: CDR1 ENHRY, CDR2 SYGVKD. The CDR3 extends over 13 amino acids. The CDR3 nucleotides read TGTGCCATCAGTGAGTCAGGCCACAGCGGCCTGTTCTTC. As protein: CAISESGHSGLFF.

This clone appeared once. The chain combines TRBV9 with TRBJ1-2; D is perhaps TRBD1 (5 bases). Germline CDR1 reads SGDLS; CDR2 reads YYNGEE. V lost 3 bases and J lost 3, with 12 bases in between. CDR3 length: 14 amino acids. The CDR3 here is CASSATQGYYGYTF. The CDR3 coding sequence is TGTGCCAGCAGCGCGACGCAGGGTTACTATGGCTACACCTTC.

The V call is TRBV11-2, the J call TRBJ1-2; TRBD1 is a possible D gene (6 bases). The CDR3 spans 14 residues. The germline V gene encodes CDR1 SGHAT and CDR2 FQNNGV. V was clipped by 0 bases and J by 4 bases, with 9 bases between them. CDR3 region: CASSLDRGGYGYTF. CDR3 coding DNA: TGTGCCAGCAGCTTAGACAGGGGAGGCTATGGCTACACCTTC.